This TCR beta chain comes out of a study of blood T cell repertoires in COVID-19. TCRdb's table, derived via immunoSEQ multiplex PCR, lists solely in-frame clones and lacks some. Of about 300,000 clones listed, 85% to 90% are singletons. The germline gives CDR1 SGHAT, CDR2 FQNNGV. The CDR3 totals 15 residues. V was shortened by 1 base and J by 4 bases, with 10 bases between the two germline ends. This sequence originates from a man between 65 and 85 years old with acute or convalescent COVID-19. The gene calls are TRBV11-2 and TRBJ2-2; D ambiguous. Specimen: peripheral blood. The CDR3 DNA sequence: TGTGCCAGCAGCTTAGTACTCCTTAGCACCGGGGAGCTGTTTTTT. Encoded protein: CASSLVLLSTGELFF.